A selection of T cell receptor beta chains follows, all from one sample in a study of identical twins. TCRdb itself ran the 5' RACE reads through MiXCR, one entry per CDR3 protein. Here the sample spans hundreds of thousands of distinct CDR3 sequences, over 15% being singletons. The data also belong to a second study, concerning T cells expressing NK-cell markers.

Sequenced material: PBMCs. The receptors were sampled from a woman aged 18-29 years in good health. Both conserved end residues are part of each CDR3. The D gene is left open where the match is weak. The size of a clone is reported for some rows only, either as once, few or many, or as a class for expanded clones.

D	J	size	V	CDR3	DNA
TRBD2	TRBJ2-3	NA	TRBV10-1	CASSAAGGPGDTQYF	TGCGCCAGCAGTGCCGCGGGGGGGCCGGGAGATACGCAGTATTTT
NA	TRBJ2-3	few	TRBV5-5	CASSLFPGRGTDTQYF	TGTGCCAGCAGCTTGTTCCCGGGACGAGGGACAGATACGCAGTATTTT
NA	TRBJ2-7	few	TRBV7-9	CASSLGGTHEQYF	TGTGCCAGCAGCTTAGGTGGGACGCATGAGCAGTACTTC
NA	TRBJ1-2	few	TRBV6-6	CASSYVGRGYTF	TGTGCCAGCAGTTACGTGGGCAGGGGCTACACCTTC
NA	TRBJ2-7	NA	TRBV25-1	CATLREGANEQYF	TGTGCCACCCTCAGAGAGGGAGCGAACGAGCAGTACTTC
NA	TRBJ1-1	many	TRBV12-3/TRBV12-4	CASSSPGDSNTEAFF	TGTGCCAGCAGTTCGCCCGGCGACAGTAACACTGAAGCTTTCTTT
NA	TRBJ1-2	NA	TRBV20-1	CSAPLGQTSYGYTF	TGCAGTGCCCCATTGGGCCAGACTTCCTATGGCTACACCTTC
NA	TRBJ2-7	once	TRBV7-3	CASSFDSDGEQYF	TGTGCCAGCAGCTTCGACAGCGATGGCGAGCAGTACTTC
NA	TRBJ1-4	NA	TRBV7-9	CASGSTRGVEKLFF	TGTGCCAGCGGATCGACCAGGGGCGTTGAAAAACTGTTTTTT
NA	TRBJ2-5	NA	TRBV7-6	CASSLFLARGGETQYF	TGTGCCAGCAGCTTATTCTTAGCCAGGGGGGGAGAGACCCAGTACTTC
NA	TRBJ2-2	few	TRBV9	CASRQSNANTGELFF	TGTGCCAGCAGACAGTCAAATGCGAACACCGGGGAGCTGTTTTTT
NA	TRBJ2-1	many	TRBV24-1	CATSDTGYEQFF	TGTGCCACCAGTGATACAGGGTATGAGCAGTTCTTC
NA	TRBJ1-2	NA	TRBV12-3/TRBV12-4	CSSSLWRRSDGYTF	TGTTCCAGCAGTTTATGGCGTAGGTCCGATGGCTACACCTTC
NA	TRBJ2-4	NA	TRBV20-1	CSARVRGALRIQYF	TGCAGTGCTAGAGTCCGGGGGGCGCTTCGCATTCAGTACTTC
TRBD2	TRBJ2-1	few	TRBV5-1	CASSLEGTSGRDEQFF	TGCGCCAGCAGCTTGGAGGGGACTAGCGGGAGAGATGAGCAGTTCTTC
NA	TRBJ2-7	few	TRBV6-1	CASRPRQAYSYEQYF	TGTGCCAGCAGACCGAGACAGGCGTACTCCTACGAGCAGTACTTC
NA	TRBJ1-5	NA	TRBV20-1	CSARDFFNQPQHF	TGCAGTGCTAGGGACTTCTTTAATCAGCCCCAGCATTTT
NA	TRBJ2-7	NA	TRBV5-5	CASSLRELAYEQYF	TGTGCCAGCAGCCTCCGAGAGTTGGCTTACGAGCAGTACTTC
TRBD1	TRBJ1-6	NA	TRBV5-6	CASSLGQGRFSPLHF	TGTGCCAGCAGCTTGGGACAGGGGAGGTTTTCACCCCTCCACTTT
NA	TRBJ2-5	few	TRBV20-1	CSAMRQGIGETQYF	TGCAGTGCTATGCGGCAGGGGATCGGAGAGACCCAGTACTTC
NA	TRBJ1-6	few	TRBV5-1	CASSLDREILGDSPLHF	TGCGCCAGCAGCTTGGACAGGGAAATTTTGGGCGATTCACCCCTCCACTTT
TRBD2	TRBJ2-2	NA	TRBV4-3	CASSQESGGAGELFF	TGCGCCAGCAGCCAAGAATCGGGAGGGGCCGGGGAGCTGTTTTTT
NA	TRBJ1-2	NA	TRBV30	CAWSPGGGNGYTF	TGTGCCTGGAGCCCTGGCGGGGGTAATGGCTACACCTTC
NA	TRBJ1-1	NA	TRBV12-3/TRBV12-4	CASSRRQRTDTEAFF	TGTGCCAGCAGCCGGAGACAGAGGACAGACACTGAAGCTTTCTTT
NA	TRBJ2-1	NA	TRBV2	CASSENRGSYNEQFF	TGTGCCAGCAGTGAAAACCGGGGCTCCTACAATGAGCAGTTCTTC
NA	TRBJ2-7	few	TRBV20-1	CSASGGHRPYEQYF	TGCAGTGCCTCGGGGGGACACCGACCCTACGAGCAGTACTTC
TRBD2	TRBJ2-5	once	TRBV20-1	CSARSGLAGVAYYQETQYF	TGCAGTGCTAGATCAGGGCTAGCGGGCGTGGCTTACTACCAAGAGACCCAGTACTTC
TRBD1	TRBJ1-6	NA	TRBV12-3/TRBV12-4	CASSPTGPNSPLHF	TGTGCCAGCAGTCCGACAGGGCCTAATTCACCCCTCCACTTT
NA	TRBJ2-3	few	TRBV10-3	CAITRGAGADTQYF	TGTGCCATCACCCGGGGGGCGGGAGCAGATACGCAGTATTTT
NA	TRBJ2-7	NA	TRBV5-8	CASRWGDDEQYF	TGTGCCAGCCGCTGGGGCGACGACGAGCAGTACTTC
NA	TRBJ2-5	NA	TRBV30	CAWSVMFRAGETQYF	TGTGCCTGGAGTGTAATGTTCCGGGCTGGAGAGACCCAGTACTTC
NA	TRBJ2-7	NA	TRBV20-1	CSALGGRTPYEQYF	TGCAGTGCGCTAGGAGGTCGAACCCCCTACGAGCAGTACTTC
TRBD2	TRBJ2-3	few	TRBV20-1	CSAKRGEDTQYF	TGCAGTGCTAAACGGGGGGAGGATACGCAGTATTTT
NA	TRBJ2-2	few	TRBV12-3/TRBV12-4	CASSLRGSSTGELFF	TGTGCCAGCAGTTTGAGGGGTTCGTCCACCGGGGAGCTGTTTTTT
NA	TRBJ2-3	NA	TRBV11-3	CASRGTPDTQYF	TGTGCCAGCAGGGGGACTCCCGATACGCAGTATTTT
NA	TRBJ2-2	NA	TRBV2	CASSLQSVHAGELFF	TGTGCCAGCAGCCTACAGAGTGTCCATGCCGGGGAGCTGTTTTTT
NA	TRBJ2-5	few	TRBV7-8	CASRPSGVRETQYF	TGTGCCAGCAGGCCCAGTGGGGTCCGGGAGACCCAGTACTTC
TRBD1	TRBJ1-1	few	TRBV5-8	CASRRTGAYTEAFF	TGTGCCAGCAGACGGACAGGGGCGTACACTGAAGCTTTCTTT
TRBD1	TRBJ1-2	few	TRBV20-1	CSAGRQGFGGYTF	TGCAGTGCTGGAAGACAGGGGTTCGGCGGCTACACCTTC
NA	TRBJ1-2	many	TRBV7-2	CASSSQPGRGEGYTF	TGTGCCAGCAGCTCTCAACCGGGACGAGGAGAAGGCTACACCTTC
NA	TRBJ1-1	many	TRBV5-6	CASSFRNIGTRAFF	TGTGCCAGCAGCTTTAGGAATATTGGGACGCGGGCTTTCTTT
NA	TRBJ2-7	few	TRBV5-6	CASSFSFSSYEQYF	TGTGCCAGCAGCTTTTCCTTCAGCTCCTACGAGCAGTACTTC